This T cell receptor beta chain was observed in a study of blood T cell repertoires in COVID-19 (dated by TCRdb to 2018 to 2020). With regard to the full study: Samples from collaborators originated in the United States, Italy and Spain and spanned both the acute and convalescent phases of COVID-19. The material from the prospective study consisted of cDNA or gDNA derived from T cells, B-cell-depleted T cells, or PBMCs. The dataset comprised deeply sampled blood TCRbeta repertoires from subjects exposed to, actively infected with, or recovered from COVID-19. The repertoires were released in a freely available public database intended as a resource for research on the immune response to SARS-CoV-2. Samples came from the ongoing ImmuneRACE study (first 160 participants) plus 1,254 subjects from 6 global collaborators. The sample metadata nearly always contained a de-identified subject ID, COVID-19 status, age in years and sex. HLA class I and class II types, where available, came from metadata supplied by the sample provider rather than from assay-based typing. Summary of the overall study and its limitations: The amount of clinical and demographic metadata varied by source and participant and was provided uncurated.

As concerns this clone: The antigen this receptor binds is unknown. Within one base of it there is no much larger clone, and no base qualities were kept.

A second Seattle source provided samples from volunteer blood donors who had recovered from COVID-19. The collaborating institutions used their own protocols to collect whole blood in K2EDTA tubes. For TCRbeta analysis, collaborators shipped samples as frozen whole blood, isolated PBMCs, or DNA extracted from either of those sample types. Trimming removed 0 bases from V and 8 bases from J, leaving 14 bases between the germline ends. The CDR3 spans 15 residues, from the cysteine through the phenylalanine. Just CDR3 DNA is preserved here, 45 bases in frame from base 1. CDR1 and CDR2 are drawn from the germline V gene: MNHEY, SVGAGI. TCRbeta CDR3 regions were amplified from genomic DNA by means of the immunoSEQ Assay, a bias-controlled multiplex PCR. The original methods were these. Nucleated cell counts per sample were estimated from amplification of reference gene primers within the assay. Sequence reads were collapsed and filtered to measure the absolute abundance of every unique TCRbeta CDR3 rearrangement. For each sample, productive Simpson clonality was calculated as the square root of Simpson's diversity index over productive rearrangements. TCRdb took over this immuneACCESS table, retaining in-frame rearrangements with V and J assigned. Such tables are incomplete; in checked studies, under half of the missing clones stem from an unresolved V gene, and the remainder is unexplained. For V, J and clone size, that table is used; D and trimming come from the DNA. Counted in this sample were 250,000 to 350,000 clones; roughly 90% of them appeared once. About 2% of the sample rests with the top ten.

The sequence is built from TRBV6-5 and TRBJ1-3, with TRBD1 as a weak D call on 5 bases. The sequenced sample consisted of peripheral blood. The source is a woman in her forties or fifties who had recovered from COVID-19. The DNA is as follows: TGTGCCAGCAGTTACTCAACGGGGGAGGGATACACCATATATTTT. Its amino acids are CASSYSTGEGYTIYF.